This record covers a single T cell receptor (beta chain). The sample belongs to a study of T cell changes during pregnancy in multiple sclerosis. The CDR3 is 14 residues long. The J segment lost 0 bases and the V segment lost 6 bases, leaving 4 bases of the junction unmatched. Germline V lookup: CDR1 MNHEY, CDR2 SVGAGI. TCRdb's table, derived via immunoSEQ multiplex PCR, lists solely in-frame clones and lacks some. The data show about 80,000 clones, around 94% seen once. This specimen consisted of CD4+ T cells from peripheral blood mononuclear cells, obtained before pregnancy. This chain uses TRBV6-5 with TRBJ1-1; 7 bases match TRBD1. This TCR was recovered from a female donor with multiple sclerosis, enrolled in a pregnancy study. CDR3 amino acids: CASSRDRVNTEAFF. The CDR3, as DNA: TGTGCCAGCAGCCGGGACAGAGTGAACACTGAAGCTTTCTTT.